Shown below are 18 T cell receptor beta chains from a single sample sequenced in a study of regulatory T cells in long-lasting Graves disease. Sequencing libraries for TCR beta were prepared with iRepertoire HTBI primers and Arm-PCR of CDR3 regions. TCRdb fed the multiplex PCR reads into MiXCR, producing one record per CDR3 protein. The table records hundreds of thousands of distinct CDR3 sequences, over 12% of them present only once. Time point indicated: newly diagnosed GD, antithyroid drugs for less than 3 months. TCR sequences were obtained from RNA taken from PBMCs. These data are also associated with another study on T cells in Graves' hyperthyroidism and ophthalmopathy.

Material: peripheral blood mononuclear cells (PBMCs), obtained at new diagnosis, from a patient treated with antithyroid drugs. The receptors were sampled from a middle-aged woman with Graves disease.

J is TRBJ1-2 and V is TRBV20-1; D is possibly TRBD1 (5 bases). CDR1 is DFQATT and CDR2 is SNEGSKA in the germline V gene (reference sequence). The CDR3 is made up of 13 amino acids. V was clipped by 1 base and J by 8 bases, with 14 bases between them. This chain's CDR3 is CSARVRGADGYTF. The CDR3, as DNA: TGCAGTGCTAGAGTCCGGGGCGCGGACGGCTACACCTTC.

This clonotype was recorded at least ten times. V is TRBV2 and J is TRBJ2-1; TRBD1 matches at 12 bases. CDR3 size: 14 residues. The V gene end was trimmed by 6 bases and the J gene end by 8 bases; junction bases not matched to a gene: 5. Germline CDR1 and CDR2: SNHLY and FYNNEI. This chain's CDR3 is CASRGTGGMDEQFF. The DNA for the CDR3 is TGTGCCAGCAGGGGGACAGGGGGCATGGATGAGCAGTTCTTC. Full variable domain (outside the CDR3, taken from reference TRBV2 and TRBJ2-1): EPEVTQTPSHQVTQMGQEVILRCVPISNHLYFYWYRQILGQKVEFLVSFYNNEISEKSEIFDDQFSVERPDGSNFTLKIRSTKLEDSAMYFCASRGTGGMDEQFFGPGTRLTVL.

This clonotype was observed at least ten times. The chain couples TRBV5-1 to TRBJ1-1; the D is unclear. The CDR3 totals 15 residues. The germline V gene encodes CDR1 SGHRS and CDR2 YFSETQ. Trimming shortened V by 0 bases and J by 1 base, and 10 bases separated the two germline ends. In DNA form, the CDR3 reads TGCGCCAGCAGCTTGGTATTGCATGGGAACACTGAAGCTTTCTTT. Translating it yields CASSLVLHGNTEAFF. Full variable domain (missing parts from reference TRBV5-1 and TRBJ1-1): KAGVTQTPRYLIKTRGQQVTLSCSPISGHRSVSWYQQTPGQGLQFLFEYFSETQRNKGNFPGRFSGRQFSNSRSEMNVSTLELGDSALYLCASSLVLHGNTEAFFGQGTRLTVV.

This clonotype has a handful of counts. This rearrangement joins TRBV7-2 to TRBJ1-2, with D possibly matching TRBD1 (5 bases). V was trimmed by 5 bases and J by 8 bases, leaving 24 bases between them. CDR3 length equals 16 residues. Germline CDR1 is SGHTA and CDR2 is FQGNSA. CDR3 loop: CASSPFSESRAGGYTF. Written as DNA, the CDR3 is TGTGCCAGCAGCCCCTTCTCAGAAAGCCGTGCAGGGGGCTACACCTTC.

This clonotype was recorded at least ten times. This sequence joins TRBV27 and TRBJ2-7; D is perhaps TRBD2 (5 bases). CDR3 length: 17 amino acids. Germline V gene data show CDR1 as MNHEY and CDR2 as SMNVEV (reference sequence). Trimming cost V 2 bases and J 0 bases, with 17 bases left between them. The CDR3 DNA follows: TGTGCCAGCAGTTTAGTTGCGGGCAGGATCCTCTCCTACGAGCAGTACTTC. As protein: CASSLVAGRILSYEQYF.

This clonotype was counted many times. Relative to the germline gene, one junction end is altered; a read error may explain this. The rearrangement links TRBV5-1 to TRBJ2-5; D gene uncertain. The CDR3 is 11 residues long. Per the germline V gene, CDR1 is SGHRS and CDR2 is YFSETQ. The CDR3 here is CASSLEETQYF. CDR3 nucleotide sequence: TGTGCCAGCAGCTTAGAAGAGACCCAGTACTTC. The entire variable domain, with the rest obtained from reference TRBV5-1 and TRBJ2-5, is as follows: KAGVTQTPRYLIKTRGQQVTLSCSPISGHRSVSWYQQTPGQGLQFLFEYFSETQRNKGNFPGRFSGRQFSNSRSEMNVSTLELGDSALYLCASSLEETQYFGPGTRLLVL.

The sample holds many counts of this clonotype. The rearrangement joins TRBV27 to TRBJ2-2, with 10 bases identical to TRBD2. The J segment lost 3 bases and the V segment lost 2 bases, leaving 12 bases of the junction unmatched. The CDR3 is 19 amino acids. Germline V gives CDR1 MNHEY, CDR2 SMNVEV (reference sequence). Here the CDR3 reads CASSLPWISGRRYTGELFF. As DNA, the CDR3 is TGTGCCAGCAGTTTACCTTGGATTAGCGGGAGGCGGTACACCGGGGAGCTGTTTTTT.

This clonotype was observed at least ten times. The chain employs TRBV12-3 or TRBV12-4 and TRBJ2-1; 12 nucleotides match TRBD2. J gave up 6 bases and V 6 bases, and 3 bases lay outside the gene matches. This CDR3 has 14 amino acids. CDR3 amino acids: CASRRTSGVNEQFF. DNA of the CDR3: TGTGCCAGCAGGCGGACTAGCGGGGTCAATGAGCAGTTCTTC.

There are many counts of this clonotype. The chain carries TRBV10-3 and TRBJ2-2; the match to TRBD1 covers 8 bases. V was clipped by 7 bases and J by 5 bases; unmatched bases: 6. The V gene's germline CDR1 is ENHRY and CDR2 SYGVKD. This CDR3 is 14 amino acids long. The CDR3 loop is CAITGDRRTGELFF. As DNA, the CDR3 is TGTGCCATCACCGGGGACAGGAGAACCGGGGAGCTGTTTTTT.

A few counts support this clonotype. The rearrangement links TRBV9 to TRBJ2-7; possibly TRBD2 for D (6 bases). Deletions cut 1 base from V and 5 bases from J, with 22 bases between. In germline, CDR1 is SGDLS, CDR2 YYNGEE. The CDR3 has 17 residues. The chain's CDR3 is CASSVYGELGGPDEQYF. In DNA form, the CDR3 reads TGTGCCAGCAGCGTATACGGGGAATTGGGAGGTCCCGACGAGCAGTACTTC.

J is TRBJ1-2 and V is TRBV29-1; unclear D gene. Per the germline V gene, CDR1 is SQVTM and CDR2 is ANQGSEA. V shed 0 bases and J shed 2 bases, with 10 bases lying between them. The CDR3 has 14 amino acids. The CDR3 sequence is CSVEEERANYGYTF. The DNA for the CDR3 is TGCAGCGTTGAAGAAGAGAGGGCCAACTATGGCTACACCTTC.

This clonotype came up a few times. J is TRBJ2-1 and V is TRBV20-1; D not resolved. Deletions cut 0 bases from V and 8 bases from J, with 11 bases between. CDR3 length: 13 residues. The germline V gene encodes CDR1 DFQATT and CDR2 SNEGSKA (reference sequence). CDR3 DNA: TGCAGTGCTAGAGATCACACTAAGGATGAGCAGTTCTTC. Its protein product is CSARDHTKDEQFF.

This clonotype was picked up many times. The J gene is TRBJ2-7, the V gene TRBV3-1; 12 nucleotides match TRBD2. The CDR3 covers 17 residues. V was clipped by 4 bases and J by 1 base; unmatched bases: 8. Per germline, CDR1 LGHDT and CDR2 YNNKEL (reference sequence). The CDR3 sequence is CASSPTELAGGSYEQYF. DNA of the CDR3: TGTGCCAGCAGCCCTACTGAACTAGCGGGGGGATCCTACGAGCAGTACTTC.

The table lists this clonotype with a few counts. The V and J genes are TRBV29-1 and TRBJ2-5; possibly TRBD1 for D (5 bases). Trimming cost V 4 bases and J 4 bases, with 7 bases left between them. This CDR3 region has 11 residues. Per germline, CDR1 SQVTM and CDR2 ANQGSEA. CDR3 region: CSVGQIETQYF. The CDR3 DNA reads as TGCAGCGTTGGACAGATAGAGACCCAGTACTTC.

Ten or more counts support this clonotype. V is TRBV30 and J is TRBJ1-1, with D possibly matching TRBD1 (6 bases). This CDR3 contains 14 residues. V was trimmed by 0 bases and J by 3 bases, leaving 11 bases between them. Germline V lookup: CDR1 GTSNPN, CDR2 SVGIG (reference sequence). The CDR3 coding sequence is TGTGCCTGGAGTGTCGGGCAGGGGCACACTGAAGCTTTCTTT. Translated: CAWSVGQGHTEAFF.

This clonotype was seen repeatedly, ten times or more. The chain carries TRBV11-3 and TRBJ2-7; 8 bases line up with TRBD1. Germline V gives CDR1 SGHNT, CDR2 YENEEA. The CDR3 is made up of 15 amino acids. V lost 5 bases and J lost 5; bases outside the gene matches: 11. CDR3 sequence: CASSPGQVVGHEQYF. For the CDR3, the DNA is TGTGCCAGCAGCCCGGGACAGGTCGTCGGGCACGAGCAGTACTTC.

The chain joins TRBV5-1 to TRBJ1-2; a possible D gene is TRBD1 (5 bases). Germline-derived CDR1 and CDR2 are SGHRS and YFSETQ. The CDR3 covers 15 residues. Trimming pared 0 bases from V and 7 bases from J, leaving 16 bases between. CDR3 protein: CASSLEGIPSLGYTF. The CDR3 coding sequence is TGCGCCAGCAGCTTGGAGGGGATCCCTAGTCTTGGCTACACCTTC.

There are many counts of this clonotype. The V call is TRBV2, the J call TRBJ1-4; D is unresolved. In germline, CDR1 is SNHLY, CDR2 FYNNEI. The CDR3 is 15 amino acids. V was pared by 0 bases and J by 4 bases, with 9 bases between. CDR3 in amino acids: CASSEAPGYNEKLFF. Written as DNA, the CDR3 is TGTGCCAGCAGTGAAGCTCCCGGCTATAATGAAAAACTGTTTTTT.